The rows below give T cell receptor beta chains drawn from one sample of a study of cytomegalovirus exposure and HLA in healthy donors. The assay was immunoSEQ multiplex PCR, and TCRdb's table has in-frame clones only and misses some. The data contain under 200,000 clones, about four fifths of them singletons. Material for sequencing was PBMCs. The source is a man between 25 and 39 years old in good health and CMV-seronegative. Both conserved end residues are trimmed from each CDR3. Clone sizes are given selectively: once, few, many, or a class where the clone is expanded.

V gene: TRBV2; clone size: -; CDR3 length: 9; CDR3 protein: AWRGNTEAF
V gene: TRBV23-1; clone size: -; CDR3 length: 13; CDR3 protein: ASSPCPGGRETQY
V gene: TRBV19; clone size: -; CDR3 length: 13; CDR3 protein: ASSMDRSSYNEQF
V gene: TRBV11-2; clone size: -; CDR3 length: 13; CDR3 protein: ASSLRGTSTDTQY
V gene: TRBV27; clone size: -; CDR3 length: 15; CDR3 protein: ASRLTGGMRGPYGYT
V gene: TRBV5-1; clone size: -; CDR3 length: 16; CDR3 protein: ASSLSLAGTGRTDTQY
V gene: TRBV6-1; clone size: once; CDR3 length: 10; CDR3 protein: ASSELRETQY
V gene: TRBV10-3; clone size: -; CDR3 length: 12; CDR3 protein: AIRALASTDTQY
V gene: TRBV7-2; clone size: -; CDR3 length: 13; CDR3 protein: ASSFGDLSNQPQH
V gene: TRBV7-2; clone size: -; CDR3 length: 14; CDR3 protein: ASSPNRDRDFDTQY
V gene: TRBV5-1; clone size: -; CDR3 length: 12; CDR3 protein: ASSRTGPNEKLF
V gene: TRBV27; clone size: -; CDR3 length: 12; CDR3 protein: ASNPAGKYYGYT
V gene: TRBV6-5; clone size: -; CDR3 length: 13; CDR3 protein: ASSYRLEGTDTQY
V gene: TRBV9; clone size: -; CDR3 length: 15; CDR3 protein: ASSVGLGGDNTGELF
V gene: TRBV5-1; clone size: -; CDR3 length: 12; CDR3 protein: ASSLDPGNTEAF
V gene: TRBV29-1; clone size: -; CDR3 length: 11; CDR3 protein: SVRGTGVTEQY
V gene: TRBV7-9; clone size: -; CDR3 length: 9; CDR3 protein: ASSRADTQY
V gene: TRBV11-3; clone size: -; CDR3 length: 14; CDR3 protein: ASSLGVRETTDTQY
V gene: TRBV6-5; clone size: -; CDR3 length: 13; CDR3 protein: ASSRGKQSNEKLF
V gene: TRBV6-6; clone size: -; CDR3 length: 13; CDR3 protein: ASSYGQGGNQPQH
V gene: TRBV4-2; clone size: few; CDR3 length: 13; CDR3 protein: ASSQEGRDNEKLF
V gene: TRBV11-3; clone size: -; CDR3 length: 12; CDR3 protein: ASSQDSGGGELF
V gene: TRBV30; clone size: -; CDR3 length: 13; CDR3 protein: AWSVGVGSTDTQY
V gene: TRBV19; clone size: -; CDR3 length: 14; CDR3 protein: AGMRIGAETNEKLF
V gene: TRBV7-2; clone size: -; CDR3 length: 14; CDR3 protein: ASSLLAGAVGETQY
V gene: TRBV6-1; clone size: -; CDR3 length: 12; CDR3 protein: ASTPRPGNYGYT
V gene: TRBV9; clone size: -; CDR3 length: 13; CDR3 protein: ASTRSGVSRYGYT
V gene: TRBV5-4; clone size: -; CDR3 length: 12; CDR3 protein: ASSPDRATYEQY
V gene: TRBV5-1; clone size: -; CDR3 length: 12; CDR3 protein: ASSYLQGSTEAF
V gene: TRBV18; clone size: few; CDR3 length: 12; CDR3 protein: ASSPRDSRNEQY
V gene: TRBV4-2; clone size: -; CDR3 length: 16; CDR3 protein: ASSQDFGSGSTNEKLF
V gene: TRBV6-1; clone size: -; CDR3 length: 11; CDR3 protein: ASSARQGDTQY
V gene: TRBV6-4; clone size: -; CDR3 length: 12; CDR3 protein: ASSGGQGADTQY
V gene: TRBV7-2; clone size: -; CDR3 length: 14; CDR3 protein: ASSRWEREFHNEQF
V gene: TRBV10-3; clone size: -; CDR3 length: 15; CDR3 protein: AISEYGRTSGNNEQF
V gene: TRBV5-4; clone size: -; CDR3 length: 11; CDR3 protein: ASSLRGEYEQY
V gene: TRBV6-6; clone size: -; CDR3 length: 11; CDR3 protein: ASSWTGSDEQY
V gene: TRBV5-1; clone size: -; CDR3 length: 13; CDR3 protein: ASSLGSGLHYGYT
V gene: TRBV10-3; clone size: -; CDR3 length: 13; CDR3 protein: AISPLAGGTNEQF
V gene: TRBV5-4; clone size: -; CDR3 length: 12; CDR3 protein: ASSFRDRGYEQY
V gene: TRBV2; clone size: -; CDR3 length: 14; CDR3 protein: ASSEGLAGVTDTQY